The 18 T cell receptor beta chains below come from one sample, sequenced in a study of blood T cells in healthy people across ages (dated by TCRdb to about 2015). Library preparation used 5' RACE. The run used an Illumina HiSeq 2500. A second PCR of about 7 to 12 cycles was run with a J-beta primer mix and a sample-barcoded 5' primer. The public reads were reanalyzed by TCRdb: fastp trimming at Q25, MiXCR alignment, in-frame beta chains only. Identical CDR3 protein sequences are pooled into one entry, listed with their most common genes and DNA. For this sample the table gives around 1.7 million distinct CDR3 sequences, of which under 30% were detected only once. Roughly 8% of the sample is taken by the ten largest. Specimen: blood. These TCRs come from a woman aged 30 to 39 in good health.

This chain connects TRBV14 to TRBJ2-5, with a tentative D call TRBD1 (6 bases). This CDR3 is built from 16 residues. CDR1 and CDR2 (germline): SGHDN, FVKESK. With 0 bases removed from V and 4 bases from J, the gap between germline ends came to 15 bases. DNA for the CDR3: TGTGCCAGCAGCCAAGACGGCAGGGGCCGGGGAGAGACCCAGTACTTC. Amino acids: CASSQDGRGRGETQYF. The complete variable domain, with remaining parts taken from reference TRBV14 and TRBJ2-5, reads EAGVTQFPSHSVIEKGQTVTLRCDPISGHDNLYWYRRVMGKEIKFLLHFVKESKQDESGMPNNRFLAERTGGTYSTLKVQPAELEDSGVYFCASSQDGRGRGETQYFGPGTRLLVL.

The chain links TRBV27 to TRBJ2-7, with a possible D match to TRBD2 (5 bases). This CDR3 contains 14 residues. Between the trimmed V and J ends, which lost 6 bases and 3 bases, there was a span of 15 bases. Germline lookup yields CDR1 MNHEY and CDR2 SMNVEV (reference sequence). CDR3 sequence: CASREPGAGYEQYF. The CDR3 nucleotides are TGTGCCAGCAGGGAGCCCGGTGCGGGCTACGAGCAGTACTTC.

The sample holds a few counts of this clonotype. The V and J genes are TRBV6-6 and TRBJ2-7, with TRBD1 as a possible D gene (6 bases). Between the trimmed V and J ends, which lost 2 bases and 6 bases, there was a span of 11 bases. This CDR3 contains 13 residues. Germline values: CDR1 MNHNY, CDR2 SVGAGI (reference sequence). The CDR3 nucleotides are TGTGCCAGCAGTTACCAGGGGACCCCCGAGCAGTACTTC. Its translation: CASSYQGTPEQYF.

The gene calls are TRBV20-1 and TRBJ2-5, with 11 positions matching TRBD2. Germline CDR1 and CDR2: DFQATT and SNEGSKA (reference sequence). The CDR3 length is 19 residues. J lost 5 bases, V lost 1 base, and 18 bases had no gene match. The CDR3 DNA is TGCAGTGCTAGAGGGGAGGGTAGCGGGGGGGCAAGTGGTTTGGAGACCCAGTACTTC. It is translated as CSARGEGSGGASGLETQYF.

This clonotype was counted many times. The chain employs TRBV7-2 and TRBJ2-1, with TRBD2 matching 10 bases. The CDR3 loop spans 15 amino acids. J gave up 3 bases and V 2 bases, and 1 base lay outside the gene matches. In germline, CDR1 is SGHTA, CDR2 FQGNSA. CDR3 sequence (DNA): TGTGCCAGCAGCTTACTAGCGGGGGTCTACAATGAGCAGTTCTTC. It yields the protein CASSLLAGVYNEQFF.

A few counts support this clonotype. The chain has TRBV7-3 and TRBJ2-1; TRBD2 matches 10 bases. After removal of 5 bases from V and 7 bases from J, the junction contained 11 bases not matched to a gene. Germline CDR1 SGHTA, CDR2 FQGTGA. This CDR3 is 16 amino acids long. The CDR3 loop reads CASSRVLAGAGNEQFF. CDR3 DNA sequence: TGTGCCAGCAGCCGGGTGCTAGCGGGGGCGGGAAATGAGCAGTTCTTC.

The genes are TRBV7-2 and TRBJ1-5; TRBD1 matches at 8 bases. Looked up from germline, CDR1 is SGHTA and CDR2 is FQGNSA. The CDR3 consists of 17 residues. The junction had 15 bases not matched to a gene; V was cut back by 5 bases and J by 6 bases. The CDR3 nucleotides are TGTGCCAGCAGCCATGGACAGGGTGTCTCGCGGGGTCAGCCCCAGCATTTT. This gives the protein CASSHGQGVSRGQPQHF. The whole variable domain, filled in from reference TRBV7-2 and TRBJ1-5, reads GAGVSQSPSNKVTEKGKDVELRCDPISGHTALYWYRQSLGQGLEFLIYFQGNSAPDKSGLPSDRFSAERTGGSVSTLTIQRTQQEDSAVYLCASSHGQGVSRGQPQHFGDGTRLSIL.

The genes are TRBV20-1 and TRBJ2-7, with no clear D. The CDR3 sequence is 16 residues long. Germline CDR1 DFQATT, CDR2 SNEGSKA (reference sequence). Trimming removed 0 bases at V and 2 bases at J, with 17 bases between. The CDR3 nucleotides are TGCAGTGCTAGAGATCAATTGAACGCCAAAACCTACGAGCAGTACTTC. Its protein is CSARDQLNAKTYEQYF.

The chain recombines TRBV5-1 with TRBJ1-2; no firm D call. The length of the CDR3 is 13 residues. CDR1 is SGHRS and CDR2 is YFSETQ in the germline V gene. Trimming removed 1 base at V and 8 bases at J, with 12 bases between. This CDR3 reads CASSLFTSEGYTF. In nucleotides, the CDR3 is TGCGCCAGCAGCTTGTTTACTTCTGAGGGCTACACCTTC.

V usage is TRBV6-5 and J usage is TRBJ2-1; no firm D call. The CDR3 length is 14 residues. Germline V lookup: CDR1 MNHEY, CDR2 SVGAGI. V lost 2 bases to trimming and J lost 3 bases, with 8 bases between them. The CDR3 nucleotides read TGTGCCAGCAGTTACCTTAGTGTCTACAATGAGCAGTTCTTC. It encodes CASSYLSVYNEQFF.

This clonotype showed up many times. Sequence at one end of the junction differs from germline and may be a read error. The rearrangement links TRBV18 to TRBJ1-2; 8 bases fit TRBD1. Germline V gene lookup returns CDR1 KGHSH and CDR2 LQKENI. The CDR3 runs 15 residues. DNA for the CDR3: TGCGCCAGCAGCGCGGGGACAGGAGGCAACTATGGCTACACCTTC. It yields the protein CASSAGTGGNYGYTF.

This clonotype has more than one count but fewer than ten. V is TRBV6-1 and J is TRBJ1-5; D is unresolved. The CDR3 has 16 amino acids. Germline CDR1 is MNHNS and CDR2 is SASEGT. V lost 7 bases, J lost 3 bases, and 19 bases lay in between. CDR3 region: CASNLLDTVPNQPQHF. CDR3 nucleotides: TGTGCCAGCAACCTACTCGACACAGTTCCCAATCAGCCCCAGCATTTT.

This clonotype was seen repeatedly, ten times or more. The chain is built from TRBV4-2 and TRBJ2-5; D gene ambiguous. This CDR3 comprises 14 residues. V dropped 2 bases and J dropped 4 bases, with 11 bases sitting between them. Germline V gene lookup returns CDR1 LGHNA and CDR2 YNFKEQ. The CDR3 sequence is CASSQHLEGETQYF. CDR3 DNA sequence: TGTGCCAGCAGCCAACACCTCGAAGGAGAGACCCAGTACTTC.

This clonotype was seen repeatedly, ten times or more. V usage is TRBV29-1 and J usage is TRBJ2-7, with 9 bases that match TRBD1. CDR3 size: 12 residues. Germline CDR1 is SQVTM and CDR2 is ANQGSEA. V dropped 6 bases and J dropped 5; count of bases not matched to a gene: 5. CDR3 bases: TGCAGCGTGCGGGACAGGGTCCACGAGCAGTACTTC. It yields the protein CSVRDRVHEQYF.

There are a few counts of this clonotype. J is TRBJ1-5 and V is TRBV3-1; a possible D gene is TRBD1 (5 bases). Germline loops: CDR1 LGHDT, CDR2 YNNKEL (reference sequence). Trimming shortened V by 0 bases and J by 6 bases, and 12 bases separated the two germline ends. The CDR3 totals 15 residues. CDR3 in DNA: TGTGCCAGCAGCCAAGACACGGGGACGGGTCAGCCCCAGCATTTT. Translating gives CASSQDTGTGQPQHF.

V and J are TRBV28 and TRBJ2-7, with 9 positions matching TRBD1. Germline V CDR1 and CDR2: MDHEN, SYDVKM. This CDR3 has 16 residues. V dropped 4 bases and J dropped 0; count of bases not matched to a gene: 7. This CDR3 is CASSSTGTGISYEQYF. The CDR3 coding sequence is TGTGCCAGCAGTTCCACCGGGACAGGGATCTCCTACGAGCAGTACTTC.

In this sample, this clonotype turned up a few times. The V call is TRBV28, the J call TRBJ2-7; 10 bases align to TRBD2. CDR1 is MDHEN, CDR2 SYDVKM, per germline. Trimming took 6 bases from V and 6 from J; bases not matched to a gene: 8. This CDR3 spans 14 amino acids. CDR3: CASRRASGGSEQYF. For the CDR3, the DNA is TGTGCCAGCAGAAGGGCTAGCGGGGGATCCGAGCAGTACTTC.

The rearrangement links TRBV6-5 to TRBJ2-7, with 8 bases that match TRBD1. The CDR3 covers 16 residues. The trim removed 6 bases at V and 2 bases at J, leaving 12 bases unmatched. Germline CDR1 is MNHEY and CDR2 is SVGAGI. The CDR3 DNA reads TGTGCCAGCAGGGCGCCCGGGACAGGTTTGGCCTACGAGCAGTACTTC. This sequence encodes CASRAPGTGLAYEQYF.